This passage covers 31 T cell receptor beta chains from one sample sequenced in a study of prognosis after radiotherapy for stage I lung cancer. Two rounds of multiplex PCR amplified TCR beta CDR3 from genomic DNA. Amplification during the initial PCR round employed primers specific to each TRBV and TRBJ gene. TCRdb processed the multiplex PCR reads anew with MiXCR; each CDR3 protein has one entry. Found here are tens of thousands of distinct CDR3 sequences, approximately 40% of them singletons; the top ten hold 55% to 70%. The starting material was PBMCs, obtained before or after stereotactic body radiation therapy (not recorded which). These receptors all come from a donor over 45 with non-small cell lung cancer.

This chain uses TRBV20-1 with TRBJ2-3; either TRBD1 or TRBD2 may supply D (5 bases each). V was trimmed by 5 bases and J by 2 bases, leaving 26 bases between them. Germline CDR1 DFQATT, CDR2 SNEGSKA (reference sequence). The length of the CDR3 is 18 residues. The CDR3 nucleotides read TGCAGTGCTGAGAAGTCTTGGAGTTGGGGGAGAAACACAGATACGCAGTATTTT. This sequence encodes CSAEKSWSWGRNTDTQYF.

To note about this clonotype: The junction departs from germline at one end; a sequencing error may be responsible. The chain has TRBV29-1 and TRBJ2-3; unclear D gene. Germline V gene data show CDR1 as SQVTM and CDR2 as ANQGSEA. The CDR3 runs to 13 residues. The CDR3 loop reads CTVESPTTDTQYF. The DNA for the CDR3 is TGCACCGTTGAATCGCCCACCACAGATACGCAGTATTTT.

This clonotype was observed many times. This sequence joins TRBV20-1 and TRBJ2-7; TRBD2 is a possible D gene (5 bases). Germline V CDR1 and CDR2: DFQATT, SNEGSKA (reference sequence). The CDR3 has 15 residues. V was pared by 0 bases and J by 6 bases, with 18 bases between. In DNA, the CDR3 is TGCAGTGCTAGAGATTTCGGTCGGCAGGCGGGCGAGCAGTACTTC. Its translation: CSARDFGRQAGEQYF.

This clonotype occurred many times. The gene calls are TRBV27 and TRBJ2-7; D is undetermined. The CDR3 is 14 residues long. Trimming took 4 bases from V and 3 from J, leaving 13 bases between them. The germline V gene encodes CDR1 MNHEY and CDR2 SMNVEV (reference sequence). The DNA of the CDR3 is TGTGCCAGCAGTTGGAACGGGTTCGGCTACGAGCAGTACTTC. Translation: CASSWNGFGYEQYF.

Ten or more counts support this clonotype. This chain uses TRBV18 with TRBJ1-5; no clear D. CDR3 length: 16 residues. V dropped 6 bases and J dropped 9 bases, with 24 bases sitting between them. The germline CDR1 and CDR2 sequences are KGHSH and LQKENI. Written as DNA, the CDR3 is TGTGCCAGCTCCCGGGCCCCCTCCCAGCTACGCTTGCCCCAGCATTTT. It specifies CASSRAPSQLRLPQHF.

Many counts were recorded for this clonotype. The V gene is TRBV15, the J gene TRBJ2-3, with TRBD2 as a possible D gene (6 bases). Germline V gene sequence: CDR1 LNHNV, CDR2 YYDKDF (reference sequence). The CDR3 loop spans 15 amino acids. Trimming cost V 1 base and J 0 bases, with 8 bases left between them. Here the CDR3 reads CATSRGAGSTDTQYF. As DNA, the CDR3 is TGTGCCACCAGCAGAGGCGCGGGAAGCACAGATACGCAGTATTTT.

This clonotype was seen a few times. The chain uses TRBV5-1 and TRBJ1-2; TRBD1 matches 7 bases. Germline V lookup: CDR1 SGHRS, CDR2 YFSETQ. The V and J ends lost 0 bases and 2 bases, in that order; junction bases with no gene match: 7. The CDR3 consists of 16 residues. Written as DNA, the CDR3 is TGCGCCAGCAGCTTGGTCCCCTTCAGGGGGAACTATGGCTACACCTTC. Its translation is CASSLVPFRGNYGYTF.

Points on this clonotype: Possible read error: a much larger clone is one base away. The chain joins TRBV27 to TRBJ2-5; TRBD1 or TRBD2 may be the D gene (5 bases each). Germline CDR1 and CDR2: MNHEY and SMNVEV (reference sequence). The CDR3 sequence is 17 residues long. Deletions cut 4 bases from V and 4 bases from J, with 22 bases between. The CDR3 nucleotides read TGTGCCAGCAGTTACTCCCTCGGGACCGTTAGGCGAGAGACCCAGTACTTC. Protein: CASSYSLGTVRRETQYF.

The rearrangement links TRBV28 to TRBJ2-1; tentatively, D is TRBD2 (5 bases). The CDR3 runs to 15 residues. The germline V gene encodes CDR1 MDHEN and CDR2 SYDVKM. Trimming left V 0 bases short and J 8 bases short, with 14 bases between. CDR3 loop: CASSLWELAKDEQFF. Here the CDR3 DNA reads TGTGCCAGCAGTTTATGGGAGCTAGCTAAGGATGAGCAGTTCTTC.

The chain has TRBV27 and TRBJ2-3; D unresolved. The V and J ends lost 5 bases and 2 bases respectively, with 8 bases between them. Looked up from germline, CDR1 is MNHEY and CDR2 is SMNVEV (reference sequence). The CDR3 is 13 amino acids. The CDR3 nucleotides are TGTGCCAGCAGTCTAATCTCCACAGATACGCAGTATTTT. Protein: CASSLISTDTQYF.

In the case of this clonotype: The conserved final phenylalanine or tryptophan is absent from the CDR3, which likely points to a read error. The V call is TRBV7-9, the J call TRBJ2-3; D not resolved. CDR1 and CDR2 from the germline V gene are SEHNR and FQNEAQ (reference sequence). CDR3 size: 14 residues. With 2 bases removed from V and 2 bases from J, the gap between germline ends came to 8 bases. CDR3 nucleotide sequence: TGTGCCAGCAGCTTACGTGACCTCACAGATACGCAGTATTTG. Translated: CASSLRDLTDTQYL.

As for this clonotype: A far larger clone is just one base off, so this is likely a read error. CDR3 in amino acids: CASSYLGEGYNEQFF. CDR3 bases: TGTGCCAGCAGTTACCTGGGCGAGGGGTACAATGAGCAGTTCTTC. V usage is TRBV6-9 and J usage is TRBJ2-1; either TRBD1 or TRBD2 may supply D (5 bases each). V gave up 3 bases and J gave up 4 bases, with 13 bases separating them. There are 15 residues in the CDR3. Germline values: CDR1 MNHGY, CDR2 SVAAGI.

About this clonotype itself: Relative to the germline gene, one junction end is altered; a read error may explain this. The chain joins TRBV4-1 to TRBJ2-3; TRBD2 matches at 8 bases. The germline V gene encodes CDR1 MGHRA and CDR2 YSYEKL. CDR3 length: 15 residues. For the CDR3, the DNA is TGCGCCATCAGCCCGACTAGCGTGGGCACAGATACGCAGTATTTT. Translation gives CAISPTSVGTDTQYF.

The V gene is TRBV6-2 or TRBV6-3, the J gene TRBJ2-1; 9 positions match TRBD2. The CDR3 is 14 residues long. V lost 2 bases, J lost 9 bases, and 5 bases stayed unmatched. CDR1 is MNHEY, CDR2 SVGEGT, per germline. The CDR3 loop reads CASSYGTSSSEQFF. The DNA for the CDR3 is TGTGCCAGCAGTTACGGGACTAGCAGTAGTGAGCAGTTCTTC.

At least ten counts were recorded for this clonotype. V and J are TRBV18 and TRBJ1-2; the D gene is possibly TRBD1 (5 bases). The CDR3 consists of 13 residues. Germline loops: CDR1 KGHSH, CDR2 LQKENI. Between the trimmed V and J ends, which lost 5 bases and 5 bases, there was a span of 12 bases. CDR3 sequence reads: CASSSQGSYGYTF. In nucleotides, the CDR3 is TGTGCCAGCTCAAGCCAGGGCTCATATGGCTACACCTTC.

The table lists this clonotype with many counts. The J gene is TRBJ1-2, the V gene TRBV5-4, with D possibly TRBD1 on 6 matching bases. The V gene's germline CDR1 is SGHNT and CDR2 YYREEE (reference sequence). This CDR3 spans 15 amino acids. V was pared by 0 bases and J by 4 bases, with 13 bases between. The CDR3 protein is CASSLEQGRGYGYTF. The CDR3 nucleotides read TGTGCCAGCAGCTTGGAACAGGGCAGGGGCTATGGCTACACCTTC.

The gene calls are TRBV7-9 and TRBJ2-3; D is undetermined. The CDR3 covers 11 residues. Germline V gene lookup returns CDR1 SEHNR and CDR2 FQNEAQ (reference sequence). Trimming took off 3 bases at V and 3 bases at J, with 1 base between the two ends. CDR3 region: CASSFTDTQYF. CDR3 bases: TGTGCCAGCAGCTTTACAGATACGCAGTATTTT.

This clonotype was counted at least ten times. The genes are TRBV3-1 and TRBJ2-2; D gene uncertain. The CDR3 extends over 14 amino acids. V was pared by 5 bases and J by 1 base, with 8 bases between. Germline V gene sequence: CDR1 LGHDT, CDR2 YNNKEL (reference sequence). The CDR3, as DNA: TGTGCCAGCAGCGTTCTGGGGAACACCGGGGAGCTGTTTTTT. Translating gives CASSVLGNTGELFF. Complete variable domain (other parts from reference TRBV3-1 and TRBJ2-2): DTAVSQTPKYLVTQMGNDKSIKCEQNLGHDTMYWYKQDSKKFLKIMFSYNNKELIINETVPNRFSPKSPDKAHLNLHINSLELGDSAVYFCASSVLGNTGELFFGEGSRLTVL.

At least ten counts were recorded for this clonotype. The chain uses TRBV15 and TRBJ1-2, with D tentatively TRBD1 (5 bases). This CDR3 comprises 16 residues. Germline assignment: CDR1 LNHNV and CDR2 YYDKDF (reference sequence). Trimming left V 3 bases short and J 1 base short, with 15 bases between. CDR3 sequence: CATSRARPGINYGYTF. The CDR3 bases are TGTGCCACCAGCAGGGCAAGACCAGGGATTAACTATGGCTACACCTTC.

This clonotype was counted ten times or more. The V gene is TRBV20-1, the J gene TRBJ2-1, with 16 positions matching TRBD2. The CDR3 spans 18 residues. Per germline, CDR1 DFQATT and CDR2 SNEGSKA (reference sequence). Unmatched junction bases numbered 10, after V lost 6 bases and J lost 2 bases. The CDR3 DNA is TGCAGTGCCTTATTACCGGGACTAGCGGGAGGGCCCTACAATGAGCAGTTCTTC. Translation: CSALLPGLAGGPYNEQFF.

The CDR3 nucleotides are TGTGCCAGCAGTTCGCGGACTGCGGTTATCACCTACAATGAGCAGTTCTTC. Protein sequence: CASSSRTAVITYNEQFF. This rearrangement joins TRBV27 to TRBJ2-1; maybe TRBD2 (5 bases). The V and J ends lost 4 bases and 2 bases respectively, with 18 bases between them. Germline V lookup: CDR1 MNHEY, CDR2 SMNVEV (reference sequence). The CDR3 totals 17 residues.

This clonotype has ten or more counts. The chain couples TRBV19 to TRBJ2-1; D is unclear. V was pared by 4 bases and J by 12 bases, with 19 bases between. The V gene's germline CDR1 is LNHDA and CDR2 SQIVND (reference sequence). The CDR3 totals 14 residues. The CDR3 bases are TGTGCCAGTAGTACCGGACGGACCCCCAGAGGGCAGTTCTTC. It codes for CASSTGRTPRGQFF.

This clonotype came up many times. The rearrangement uses TRBV27 and TRBJ2-1, with 7 positions matching TRBD2. From germline, CDR1 is MNHEY and CDR2 SMNVEV (reference sequence). The junction had 16 bases not matched to a gene; V was cut back by 11 bases and J by 0 bases. The CDR3 loop spans 17 amino acids. The chain's CDR3 is CADLLSGSTSSYNEQFF. The CDR3 DNA reads TGTGCCGACCTCCTTAGCGGGTCTACCAGCTCCTACAATGAGCAGTTCTTC.

CDR3: CASSYETGQGYEKLFF. CDR3 sequence (DNA): TGTGCCAGCAGTTACGAGACGGGACAGGGTTACGAAAAACTGTTTTTT. The chain is built from TRBV6-2 or TRBV6-3 and TRBJ1-4, with TRBD1 identical over 9 bases. Trimming cost V 2 bases and J 8 bases; bases outside gene matches: 9. This CDR3 comprises 16 residues. The V gene's germline CDR1 is MNHEY and CDR2 SVGEGT.

In its sample, this clonotype was seen many times. The chain employs TRBV6-2 or TRBV6-3 and TRBJ1-4, with unresolved D. Germline CDR1 reads MNHEY; CDR2 reads SVGEGT. CDR3 length: 14 amino acids. Trimming removed 1 base from V and 5 bases from J, with 8 bases in between. The DNA of the CDR3 is TGTGCCAGCAGTTACTTGACGGGGAATGAAAAACTGTTTTTT. This gives the protein CASSYLTGNEKLFF.

This clonotype was detected ten times or more. A junction end diverges from the germline sequence, so it may reflect a read error. This chain connects TRBV20-1 to TRBJ1-5; no firm D call. There are 13 residues in the CDR3. Germline assignment: CDR1 DFQATT and CDR2 SNEGSKA (reference sequence). CDR3 sequence reads: CGALGDSGQPQHF. CDR3 bases: TGCGGTGCCCTGGGCGATTCGGGACAGCCCCAGCATTTT.

The chain joins TRBV20-1 to TRBJ1-4; TRBD1 aligns across 10 bases. Germline V gives CDR1 DFQATT, CDR2 SNEGSKA (reference sequence). V trimming: 5 bases; J trimming: 0 bases; junction bases outside the gene matches: 9. This CDR3 region has 17 residues. CDR3 in DNA: TGCAGTGCTTCCCGGACAGGGGGTAGGGCAACTAATGAAAAACTGTTTTTT. As protein: CSASRTGGRATNEKLFF.

The chain combines TRBV20-1 with TRBJ2-1; unclear D gene. Germline V CDR1 and CDR2: DFQATT, SNEGSKA (reference sequence). V lost 0 bases, J lost 10 bases, and 7 bases lay in between. The CDR3 totals 11 residues. The CDR3, as DNA: TGCAGTGCTAGAGAGGAAAGGGAGCAGTTCTTC. Its translation: CSAREEREQFF.

This clonotype was seen ten or more times. This chain links TRBV15 with TRBJ1-2; 7 positions match TRBD1. Germline trimming cut 4 bases from V and 3 bases from J; bases unmatched to any gene: 11. Germline V gene data show CDR1 as LNHNV and CDR2 as YYDKDF (reference sequence). The CDR3 runs to 16 residues. The CDR3 bases are TGTGCCACCAGCAAAGGACAGGAGGTATATTACTATGGCTACACCTTC. It codes for CATSKGQEVYYYGYTF.

The table lists this clonotype with many counts. The genes are TRBV10-3 and TRBJ1-1; D unresolved. The V gene lost 2 bases and the J gene lost 1 base, with 5 bases spanning the gap. Germline loops: CDR1 ENHRY, CDR2 SYGVKD. CDR3 size: 13 residues. For the CDR3, the DNA is TGTGCCATCAGTGAGGGCGGGAACACTGAAGCTTTCTTT. As protein: CAISEGGNTEAFF.

This clonotype was counted at least ten times. The chain has TRBV28 and TRBJ1-1; D is perhaps TRBD1 (6 bases). This CDR3 has 12 residues. Germline assignment: CDR1 MDHEN and CDR2 SYDVKM. The CDR3: CAGNGGATEAFF. For the CDR3, the DNA is TGTGCAGGAAACGGGGGGGCCACTGAAGCTTTCTTT. The full variable domain, completed using reference TRBV28 and TRBJ1-1, is DVKVTQSSRYLVKRTGEKVFLECVQDMDHENMFWYRQDPGLGLRLIYFSYDVKMKEKGDIPEGYSVSREKKERFSLILESASTNQTSMYLCAGNGGATEAFFGQGTRLTVV.